The rows below give T cell receptor beta chains drawn from one sample of a study of CXCR4 blockade with PD-1 therapy in pancreatic cancer. The table came from immunoSEQ multiplex PCR; TCRdb's copy has only in-frame clones and leaves some out. In the table there are approximately 17,000 clones, around 70% of which are singletons. The sequencing sample was made of tumor tissue. All receptors derive from a human donor with pancreatic ductal adenocarcinoma. Each CDR3 is given with its conserved first and last residue. The D gene is left open where the match is weak. For some rows the clone size is stated as once, few or many, or as a class when expanded; others skip it.

clone_size: .
d_call: TRBD1
v_call: TRBV19
j_call: TRBJ1-1
cdr3_nt: TGTGCCAGTAGGAGGGGACAGTGGAACACTGAAGCTTTCTTT
cdr3_aa: CASRRGQWNTEAFF

clone_size: .
d_call: TRBD1
v_call: TRBV19
j_call: TRBJ1-2
cdr3_nt: TGTGCCAGTAGTATTTTTAGGACAGGGCATGGCTACACCTTC
cdr3_aa: CASSIFRTGHGYTF

clone_size: once
d_call: .
v_call: TRBV18
j_call: TRBJ2-7
cdr3_nt: TGTGCCAGCTCACCATCGACTTTCCTCTACGAGCAGTACTTC
cdr3_aa: CASSPSTFLYEQYF

clone_size: few
d_call: TRBD2
v_call: TRBV18
j_call: TRBJ2-5
cdr3_nt: TGTGCCAGCTCACCACGAGCGAGCGGGAGGGCCCAAGAGACCCAGTACTTC
cdr3_aa: CASSPRASGRAQETQYF

clone_size: .
d_call: .
v_call: TRBV19
j_call: TRBJ2-1
cdr3_nt: TGTGCCAGTAGGCAGGGACCGGGAATGGATGAGCAGTTCTTC
cdr3_aa: CASRQGPGMDEQFF

clone_size: .
d_call: TRBD1
v_call: TRBV19
j_call: TRBJ2-1
cdr3_nt: TGTGCCAGTAAGAGGGACAGGGACTACAATGAGCAGTTCTTC
cdr3_aa: CASKRDRDYNEQFF

clone_size: .
d_call: .
v_call: TRBV6-8
j_call: TRBJ1-1
cdr3_nt: TGTGCCAGCAGCGGGGAAGGTGGGACTGAAGCTTTCTTT
cdr3_aa: CASSGEGGTEAFF

clone_size: .
d_call: TRBD1
v_call: TRBV6-8
j_call: TRBJ1-2
cdr3_nt: TGTGCCAGCAGTTATGATGACAGGGGGCGCGACTATGGCTACACCTTC
cdr3_aa: CASSYDDRGRDYGYTF

clone_size: .
d_call: .
v_call: TRBV19
j_call: TRBJ1-1
cdr3_nt: TGTGCCAGTAGTATTAATCCCTCAGGGAACACTGAAGCTTTCTTT
cdr3_aa: CASSINPSGNTEAFF

clone_size: .
d_call: .
v_call: TRBV7-5
j_call: TRBJ2-3
cdr3_nt: TGTGCCAGCAGCTTGACTAGCGGGAGCACAGATACGCAGTATTTT
cdr3_aa: CASSLTSGSTDTQYF

clone_size: .
d_call: .
v_call: TRBV28
j_call: TRBJ1-5
cdr3_nt: TGTGCCAGCAGCACCAGGAGGGGGACGGGGCAGCCCCAGCATTTT
cdr3_aa: CASSTRRGTGQPQHF

clone_size: .
d_call: .
v_call: TRBV28
j_call: TRBJ1-2
cdr3_nt: TGTGCCAGCAGCAGTTTTCGTGGGGGGAACTATGGCTACACCTTC
cdr3_aa: CASSSFRGGNYGYTF

clone_size: .
d_call: .
v_call: TRBV28
j_call: TRBJ2-2
cdr3_nt: TGTGCTATCGGGGTGAGGAACACCGGGGAGCTGTTTTTT
cdr3_aa: CAIGVRNTGELFF

clone_size: .
d_call: .
v_call: TRBV28
j_call: TRBJ1-5
cdr3_nt: TGTGCCAGTTCTCAGGGCAATCAGCCCCAGCATTTT
cdr3_aa: CASSQGNQPQHF

clone_size: .
d_call: .
v_call: TRBV9
j_call: TRBJ1-2
cdr3_nt: TGTGCCAGCCGGGGGGAGGTGGGCTATGGCTACACCTTC
cdr3_aa: CASRGEVGYGYTF

clone_size: .
d_call: .
v_call: TRBV15
j_call: TRBJ2-5
cdr3_nt: TGTGCCACCAGTAGAGAAAAGGGGGTAGAGACCCAGTACTTC
cdr3_aa: CATSREKGVETQYF

clone_size: .
d_call: TRBD1
v_call: TRBV19
j_call: TRBJ2-3
cdr3_nt: TGTGCCAGCGCCGGGACAGCTAGCACAGATACGCAGTATTTT
cdr3_aa: CASAGTASTDTQYF

clone_size: once
d_call: .
v_call: TRBV5-1
j_call: TRBJ2-7
cdr3_nt: TGCGCCAGCAGCATGGGAGGAAGCTCCTACGAGCAGTACTTC
cdr3_aa: CASSMGGSSYEQYF

clone_size: .
d_call: .
v_call: TRBV5-1
j_call: TRBJ1-1
cdr3_nt: TGCGTCAGCAGCGTCTCTGGGGGCGGAAACACTGAAGCTTTCTTT
cdr3_aa: CVSSVSGGGNTEAFF

clone_size: few
d_call: .
v_call: TRBV6-4
j_call: TRBJ2-1
cdr3_nt: TGTGCCAGCAGTCCGGCCAAGTTGCAGTTCTTC
cdr3_aa: CASSPAKLQFF

clone_size: .
d_call: TRBD1
v_call: TRBV19
j_call: TRBJ1-2
cdr3_nt: TGTGCCAGTACCTCATCGGGACAGGGAGGAATCTATGGCTACACCTTC
cdr3_aa: CASTSSGQGGIYGYTF

clone_size: few
d_call: TRBD2
v_call: TRBV6-8
j_call: TRBJ2-3
cdr3_nt: TGTGCCAGCGGGCTAGCGGGGAGCACAGATACGCAGTATTTT
cdr3_aa: CASGLAGSTDTQYF

clone_size: .
d_call: TRBD2
v_call: TRBV29-1
j_call: TRBJ2-4
cdr3_nt: TGCAGCGTGACTCTAGCGGGTTGGGTCATTCAGTACTTC
cdr3_aa: CSVTLAGWVIQYF

clone_size: .
d_call: .
v_call: TRBV30
j_call: TRBJ2-7
cdr3_nt: TGTGCCTGGAGTGTACGAGGGGGCTACGAGCAGTACTTC
cdr3_aa: CAWSVRGGYEQYF

clone_size: .
d_call: TRBD1
v_call: TRBV16
j_call: TRBJ2-7
cdr3_nt: TGTGCCAGCTCGGCGACAGGGGACCACGAGCAGTACTTC
cdr3_aa: CASSATGDHEQYF

clone_size: .
d_call: .
v_call: TRBV28
j_call: TRBJ2-7
cdr3_nt: TGTGCCAGCACCCGGAGCGGTCCCTACGAGCAGTACTTC
cdr3_aa: CASTRSGPYEQYF

clone_size: .
d_call: .
v_call: TRBV10-3
j_call: TRBJ1-5
cdr3_nt: TGTGCCAGCCGAGGGGGAGGGAGCAATCAGCCCCAGCATTTT
cdr3_aa: CASRGGGSNQPQHF

clone_size: .
d_call: .
v_call: TRBV15
j_call: TRBJ1-1
cdr3_nt: TGTGCCACCAGCCCAAGGACCAGAAACACTGAAGCTTTCTTT
cdr3_aa: CATSPRTRNTEAFF

clone_size: few
d_call: .
v_call: TRBV9
j_call: TRBJ1-6
cdr3_nt: TGTGCCAGCAGCGAAAGGCCCGGTTCACCCCTCCACTTT
cdr3_aa: CASSERPGSPLHF

clone_size: once
d_call: .
v_call: TRBV28
j_call: TRBJ1-4
cdr3_nt: TGTGCCAGCAGTTTCAGGCAGGGAAGCTACCTAACTAATGAAAAACTGTTTTTT
cdr3_aa: CASSFRQGSYLTNEKLFF

clone_size: .
d_call: TRBD1
v_call: TRBV30
j_call: TRBJ2-1
cdr3_nt: TGTGCCTGGAGTTCAGGGGGCAATGAGCAGTTCTTC
cdr3_aa: CAWSSGGNEQFF

clone_size: .
d_call: .
v_call: TRBV28
j_call: TRBJ1-6
cdr3_nt: TGTGCCAGCAGAGCGGGAGCACTGAATAATTCACCCCTCCACTTT
cdr3_aa: CASRAGALNNSPLHF

clone_size: .
d_call: TRBD2
v_call: TRBV28
j_call: TRBJ2-1
cdr3_nt: TGTGCCAGCAGTTTAGGGGGGGACAATGAGCAGTTCTTC
cdr3_aa: CASSLGGDNEQFF